The entry below gives a single TCR beta chain sequence along with its context. A much larger clone lies one base from this, so it may be a read error. These data are taken from a study of blood T cells in healthy people across ages. Donors each provided ten milliliters of peripheral blood. This CDR3 has 17 residues. Germline values: CDR1 SQVTM, CDR2 ANQGSEA. A second PCR, run for roughly 7 to 11 cycles, used a sample-barcoded 5' primer plus a J-beta primer mix. A 12-random-nucleotide template-switch adaptor tagged each cDNA molecule. Every sample returned 2.5 million or more CDR3-containing paired-end reads. TCRdb re-called the 5' RACE reads through MiXCR, storing one row per CDR3 protein. The profile shows approximately 1,100,000 distinct CDR3 sequences, 45% of them singletons.

The V call is TRBV29-1, the J call TRBJ2-7; TRBD2 is a possible D gene (5 bases). The J call is doubtful: the DNA matches TRBJ2-5 better. This sequence was found in a woman aged 60 to 75 in good health. The specimen sequenced was blood. The CDR3 DNA is TGCAGCGTTGAAGATCGGAGCGGCCGTCAGGTTCGGGAGACCCAGTACTTC. Translated: CSVEDRSGRQVRETQYF.